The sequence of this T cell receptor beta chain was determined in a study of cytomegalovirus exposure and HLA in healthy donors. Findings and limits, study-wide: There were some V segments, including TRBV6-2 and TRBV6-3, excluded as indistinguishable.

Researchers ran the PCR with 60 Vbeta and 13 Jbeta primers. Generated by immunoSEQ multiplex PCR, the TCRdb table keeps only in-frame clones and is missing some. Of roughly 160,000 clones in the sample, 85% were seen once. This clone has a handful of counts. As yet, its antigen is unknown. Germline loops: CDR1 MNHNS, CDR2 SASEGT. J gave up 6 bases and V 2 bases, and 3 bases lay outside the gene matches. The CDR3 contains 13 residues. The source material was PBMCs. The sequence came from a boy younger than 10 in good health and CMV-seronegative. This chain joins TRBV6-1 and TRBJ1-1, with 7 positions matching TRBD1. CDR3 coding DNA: TGTGCCAGCAGTGAACGAGGGGGCCCTGAAGCTTTCTTT. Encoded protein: CASSERGGPEAFF.